The 26 T cell receptor beta chains reported below all come from one sample, sequenced in a study of Ad26.COV2.S vaccination and SARS-CoV-2 variants. Generated by immunoSEQ multiplex PCR, the TCRdb table keeps only in-frame clones and is missing some. Of 400,000 or so clones in the sample, about 85% were seen once. Treatment in this sample: around 19 received Ad26.COV2.S at low or high dose, single or two shots; about five received placebo; per-sample allocation not given. Following the first vaccine or placebo injection, samples were taken on day 63. The material was peripheral blood, obtained in a trial of Ad26.COV2.S vaccine versus placebo. The receptors were sampled from a person between 18 and 59 years old who received the Ad26.COV2.S COVID-19 vaccine or a placebo.

This chain joins TRBV6-5 and TRBJ2-2, with 8 bases fitting TRBD2. The V segment lost 0 bases and the J segment 3 bases; nucleotides outside the gene matches: 3. Germline V gene data show CDR1 as MNHEY and CDR2 as SVGAGI. The length of the CDR3 is 16 residues. CDR3 bases: TGTGCCAGCAGTTACTCAGCCGGGGGGGACACCGGGGAGCTGTTTTTT. It specifies CASSYSAGGDTGELFF.

The chain combines TRBV12-3 or TRBV12-4 with TRBJ2-2, with unresolved D. V was pared by 7 bases and J by 7 bases, with 13 bases between. The CDR3 has 13 residues. CDR3 region: CASTVGMGGELFF. DNA of the CDR3: TGTGCCAGCACGGTGGGGATGGGCGGGGAGCTGTTTTTT.

This clone has a handful of counts. The chain is built from TRBV19 and TRBJ1-2; D not resolved. Germline loops: CDR1 LNHDA, CDR2 SQIVND (reference sequence). This CDR3 has 14 residues. Trimming shortened V by 1 base and J by 4 bases, and 10 bases separated the two germline ends. The CDR3: CASSIGPSGYGYTF. The CDR3 coding sequence is TGTGCCAGTAGTATAGGCCCTTCGGGCTATGGCTACACCTTC.

J is TRBJ2-5 and V is TRBV5-1, with D maybe TRBD2 (6 bases). Germline loops: CDR1 SGHRS, CDR2 YFSETQ. The CDR3 sequence is 13 residues long. Trimming stripped 8 bases from V and 5 bases from J, with 16 bases between. CDR3 protein: CASQMGTWETQYF. The CDR3 region has the DNA TGCGCCAGTCAAATGGGGACTTGGGAGACCCAGTACTTC. The full variable domain, in which reference TRBV5-1 and TRBJ2-5 provide the parts outside the CDR3, is KAGVTQTPRYLIKTRGQQVTLSCSPISGHRSVSWYQQTPGQGLQFLFEYFSETQRNKGNFPGRFSGRQFSNSRSEMNVSTLELGDSALYLCASQMGTWETQYFGPGTRLLVL.

This clone was found once. This chain uses TRBV3-1 (or the pseudogene TRBV3-2) with TRBJ1-1, with 8 bases that match TRBD1. The CDR3 totals 14 residues. The germline gives CDR1 LGHDT, CDR2 YNNKEL (reference sequence). With 3 bases clipped from V and 5 bases from J, the junction kept 5 bases outside the gene matches. The CDR3 nucleotides read TGTGCCAGCAGCCAGGGGGACAGGTGGACTGAAGCTTTCTTT. Translated, it gives CASSQGDRWTEAFF.

The chain carries TRBV6-5 and TRBJ1-5; unclear D gene. CDR1 and CDR2 (germline): MNHEY, SVGAGI. CDR3 length: 14 amino acids. Trimming cost V 5 bases and J 6 bases, with 14 bases left between them. In nucleotides, the CDR3 is TGTGCCAGCAGTCTCGGATACGGGGTTCAGCCCCAGCATTTT. It encodes CASSLGYGVQPQHF.

This sequence joins TRBV19 and TRBJ1-5; 8 nucleotides line up with TRBD1. Germline trimming cut 3 bases from V and 6 bases from J; bases unmatched to any gene: 4. The germline gives CDR1 LNHDA, CDR2 SQIVND (reference sequence). This CDR3 is 14 amino acids long. This chain's CDR3 is CASSMDRDGQPQHF. The CDR3 DNA follows: TGTGCCAGTAGTATGGACAGGGACGGTCAGCCCCAGCATTTT.

The V and J genes are TRBV18 and TRBJ1-1, with a possible D match to TRBD1 (5 bases). Trimming shortened V by 3 bases and J by 1 base, and 6 bases separated the two germline ends. The germline gives CDR1 KGHSH, CDR2 LQKENI. The CDR3 contains 13 residues. CDR3 protein: CASSPTANTEAFF. The DNA of the CDR3 is TGTGCCAGCTCACCGACAGCGAACACTGAAGCTTTCTTT.

V and J are TRBV12-2 and TRBJ1-2; the table's D call of TRBD1 was not tested on the DNA. TRBV12-2 is a recognized pseudogene. The CDR3 spans 18 residues. The CDR3 reads CASRLGRQTVSFNYGYTF. The DNA for the CDR3 is TGTGCAAGTCGCTTGGGGCGGCAGACAGTTTCATTTAACTATGGCTACACCTTC.

The V and J genes are TRBV6-6 and TRBJ2-3, with 8 bases aligning to TRBD2. V was clipped by 6 bases and J by 4 bases; unmatched bases: 3. Germline lookup yields CDR1 MNHNY and CDR2 SVGAGI (reference sequence). This CDR3 has 13 amino acids. The CDR3 loop reads CASSHGGADTQYF. As DNA, the CDR3 is TGTGCCAGCAGCCACGGGGGGGCAGATACGCAGTATTTT.

The CDR3 DNA sequence: TGTGCCAGCAGTACCAGGGGGCTTGGGGCCAACGTCCTGACTTTC. It codes for CASSTRGLGANVLTF. V is TRBV6-5 and J is TRBJ2-6, with 8 bases identical to TRBD1. Per the germline V gene, CDR1 is MNHEY and CDR2 is SVGAGI. After removal of 5 bases from V and 3 bases from J, the junction contained 3 bases not matched to a gene. The CDR3 is 15 residues long.

This sequence joins TRBV18 and TRBJ1-3, with 8 bases identical to TRBD1. Germline V gene data show CDR1 as KGHSH and CDR2 as LQKENI. The CDR3 length is 14 residues. Unmatched junction bases numbered 1, after V lost 3 bases and J lost 3 bases. The CDR3 loop is CASSPDRVGNTIYF. The CDR3 DNA is TGTGCCAGCTCACCGGACAGGGTTGGAAACACCATATATTTT.

The genes are TRBV7-8 and TRBJ2-3; D call uncertain. V lost 1 base and J 6 bases, leaving 8 bases between the germline ends. CDR3 length: 13 residues. Germline V gene lookup returns CDR1 SGHVS and CDR2 FQNEAQ. CDR3 amino acids: CASSLGYLDTQYF. The CDR3 DNA is TGTGCCAGCAGCTTAGGGTATCTCGATACGCAGTATTTT. Together with reference TRBV7-8 and TRBJ2-3, the CDR3 gives the full variable domain: GAGVSQSPRYKVAKRGQDVALRCDPISGHVSLFWYQQALGQGPEFLTYFQNEAQLDKSGLPSDRFFAERPEGSVSTLKIQRTQQEDSAVYLCASSLGYLDTQYFGPGTRLTVL.

This chain links TRBV4-1 with TRBJ1-1, with 11 bases identical to TRBD1. CDR1 and CDR2 from the germline V gene are MGHRA and YSYEKL. This CDR3 comprises 16 residues. The V segment lost 2 bases and the J segment 6 bases; nucleotides outside the gene matches: 8. CDR3 residues: CASSQPRTGGASEAFF. CDR3 sequence (DNA): TGCGCCAGCAGCCAACCAAGGACAGGGGGCGCGTCTGAAGCTTTCTTT.

V and J are TRBV6-5 and TRBJ2-1; TRBD1 matches at 8 bases. CDR1 is MNHEY and CDR2 is SVGAGI in the germline V gene. CDR3 length equals 15 residues. V shed 6 bases and J 1 base; nucleotides not matched to a gene: 5. As DNA, the CDR3 is TGTGCCAGCAGCCGGGACAGGAGATCCTACAATGAGCAGTTCTTC. Its protein is CASSRDRRSYNEQFF.

This clone turned up a few times. This chain links TRBV6-2 or TRBV6-3 with TRBJ2-1, with 8 bases lining up with TRBD2. The junction had 11 bases not matched to a gene; V was cut back by 4 bases and J by 6 bases. The CDR3 is 16 residues long. Germline V gives CDR1 MNHEY, CDR2 SVGEGT. The CDR3 nucleotides read TGTGCCAGCAGTTTTCGGAGAACGGGGGGGCTCAATGAGCAGTTCTTC. It yields the protein CASSFRRTGGLNEQFF.

The chain employs TRBV11-2 and TRBJ1-1, with D perhaps matching TRBD1 (6 bases). Trimming removed 5 bases from V and 2 bases from J, with 18 bases in between. Germline values: CDR1 SGHAT, CDR2 FQNNGV. The CDR3 spans 16 residues. The CDR3 nucleotides read TGTGCCAGCAGCGAAGGCCGGATGGGGGGCAACACTGAAGCTTTCTTT. It encodes CASSEGRMGGNTEAFF.

This clone was seen just once. The chain recombines TRBV24-1 with TRBJ2-3; 7 bases agree with TRBD2. J gave up 0 bases and V 5 bases, and 7 bases lay outside the gene matches. In germline, CDR1 is KGHDR, CDR2 SFDVKD. This CDR3 has 16 amino acids. CDR3 loop: CATSGGTTTSTDTQYF. CDR3 DNA sequence: TGTGCCACCAGTGGCGGGACTACAACTAGCACAGATACGCAGTATTTT.

This clone came up a few times. The rearrangement joins TRBV2 to TRBJ2-7, with TRBD2 matching over 9 bases. CDR3 length: 13 amino acids. The V segment lost 7 bases and the J segment 4 bases; nucleotides outside the gene matches: 5. Germline V CDR1 and CDR2: SNHLY, FYNNEI. The CDR3 nucleotides read TGTGCCAGCAAGTCCCTAGCGGGGTACGAGCAGTACTTC. Translating gives CASKSLAGYEQYF.

On this clone itself: The junction shows a germline mismatch at one end, possibly a read error. This CDR3 is also generated by other DNA sequences in the sample. This chain uses TRBV7-2 with TRBJ2-2; 11 bases fit TRBD2. The length of the CDR3 is 15 residues. In germline, CDR1 is SGHTA, CDR2 FQGNSA. In DNA, the CDR3 is TGTGCCAGCAGCCTAGCGGGGGGGAACACCGGGGAGCTGTTTTTT. Amino acids: CASSLAGGNTGELFF.

This chain connects TRBV9 to TRBJ1-2; 9 bases are shared with TRBD1. In germline, CDR1 is SGDLS, CDR2 YYNGEE. V gave up 0 bases and J gave up 8 bases; unmatched junction bases: 14. CDR3 length: 17 amino acids. The CDR3 nucleotides are TGTGCCAGCAGCGTAGCCGGGACAGGGTCACTTTTAGGCGGCTACACCTTC. It yields the protein CASSVAGTGSLLGGYTF.

The chain links TRBV19 to TRBJ2-2, with 7 bases matching TRBD1. Per the germline V gene, CDR1 is LNHDA and CDR2 is SQIVND (reference sequence). V shed 7 bases and J 2 bases; nucleotides not matched to a gene: 4. This CDR3 has 14 amino acids. This CDR3 reads CASMGQINTGELFF. The DNA of the CDR3 is TGTGCCAGTATGGGACAGATTAACACCGGGGAGCTGTTTTTT.

This chain connects TRBV2 to TRBJ2-1; perhaps TRBD1 as D (6 bases). Germline assignment: CDR1 SNHLY and CDR2 FYNNEI. V dropped 6 bases and J dropped 10 bases, with 13 bases sitting between them. This CDR3 is 12 amino acids long. CDR3 residues: CASRSTGTEQFF. DNA for the CDR3: TGTGCCAGCAGATCGACCGGGACAGAGCAGTTCTTC.

This chain uses TRBV7-9 with TRBJ1-6, with no clear D. Germline loops: CDR1 SEHNR, CDR2 FQNEAQ (reference sequence). The CDR3 totals 13 residues. The V end was cut by 6 bases, the J end by 10 bases, with 13 bases between. The CDR3 region is CASRFTAESPLHF. The CDR3 nucleotides read TGTGCCAGCAGATTCACGGCTGAGTCACCCCTCCACTTT.

The J gene is TRBJ2-1, the V gene TRBV19, with TRBD2 identical over 7 bases. There are 14 residues in the CDR3. Germline assignment: CDR1 LNHDA and CDR2 SQIVND (reference sequence). V trimming: 4 bases; J trimming: 5 bases; junction bases outside the gene matches: 5. CDR3 in amino acids: CASSTGLVHNEQFF. In DNA, the CDR3 is TGTGCCAGTAGTACCGGACTAGTCCACAATGAGCAGTTCTTC.

As DNA, the CDR3 is TGTGCCAGCACTGGACAGGGACAGGCAGATACGCAGTATTTT. This gives the protein CASTGQGQADTQYF. This chain joins TRBV6-5 and TRBJ2-3; 8 bases map to TRBD1. J was trimmed by 4 bases and V by 7 bases; bases with no gene match: 7. The CDR3 totals 14 residues. Germline values: CDR1 MNHEY, CDR2 SVGAGI.